The 22 T cell receptor beta chains in this list originate from one sample, sequenced in a study of T-cell memory formation after mild COVID-19. From the 5' RACE reads, TCRdb called clonotypes with MiXCR, one entry per CDR3 protein. The table lists roughly 28,000 distinct CDR3 sequences, roughly an eighth of them singletons, with around 15% in the top ten. The sample consisted of PBMCs or a T cell subset sorted from them (not recorded which). The receptors come from an adult woman who had mild COVID-19 (a few samples of this study predate the infection). Cell type and time point are not known.

In this sample, this clonotype turned up many times. The J gene is TRBJ2-2, the V gene TRBV7-3, with 7 bases fitting TRBD2. V shed 5 bases, J shed 5 bases, and the junction held 8 bases outside the gene matches. The CDR3 length is 15 residues. The germline V gene has CDR1 SGHTA and CDR2 FQGTGA. DNA of the CDR3: TGTGCCAGCAGCCGCCCAGCGGGGAGTACCGGGGAGCTGTTTTTT. Translating gives CASSRPAGSTGELFF.

This clonotype was seen many times. This chain links TRBV29-1 with TRBJ2-5, with unresolved D. Trimming took 4 bases from V and 5 from J, leaving 14 bases between them. Germline V lookup: CDR1 SQVTM, CDR2 ANQGSEA. CDR3 length equals 13 residues. CDR3 in amino acids: CSVGRPPWETQYF. The CDR3 coding sequence is TGCAGCGTTGGGCGACCGCCTTGGGAGACCCAGTACTTC.

This clonotype came up many times. The chain carries TRBV5-4 and TRBJ1-1; D not certain. Germline lookup yields CDR1 SGHNT and CDR2 YYREEE (reference sequence). The V end lost 3 bases, the J end lost 1 base, and 13 bases lay between the germline ends. The CDR3 runs 15 residues. The CDR3 protein is CASSSMTISNTEAFF. The CDR3 DNA follows: TGTGCCAGCAGCTCAATGACCATTTCGAACACTGAAGCTTTCTTT.

This clonotype showed up many times. This chain uses TRBV6-1 with TRBJ1-2, with D hard to call. Germline lookup yields CDR1 MNHNS and CDR2 SASEGT. CDR3 length equals 12 residues. Trimming pared 1 base from V and 5 bases from J, leaving 5 bases between. The CDR3 bases are TGTGCCAGCAGTGAAGGGGGATATGGCTACACCTTC. Amino acids: CASSEGGYGYTF.

This clonotype was seen repeatedly, ten times or more. The rearrangement links TRBV5-1 to TRBJ2-3; D might be TRBD2 (7 bases). V was cut by 0 bases and J by 3 bases, with 14 bases left in between. The CDR3 runs to 16 residues. Germline CDR1 reads SGHRS; CDR2 reads YFSETQ. The CDR3 DNA follows: TGCGCCAGCAGCTTGGCGGGGGGCTTGGGAACAGATACGCAGTATTTT. As protein: CASSLAGGLGTDTQYF.

This clonotype has ten or more counts. The CDR3 protein is CASSPGQGVYGYTF. The CDR3 DNA is TGTGCCAGCAGTCCAGGACAGGGGGTCTATGGCTACACCTTC. The chain recombines TRBV28 with TRBJ1-2; 10 bases align to TRBD1. Trimming cost V 5 bases and J 4 bases; bases outside gene matches: 4. CDR3 length: 14 amino acids. Germline loops: CDR1 MDHEN, CDR2 SYDVKM.

This clonotype was seen many times. This chain uses TRBV5-1 with TRBJ2-5; TRBD2 is a possible D gene (5 bases). The germline V gene has CDR1 SGHRS and CDR2 YFSETQ. The CDR3 has 14 residues. V shed 4 bases and J shed 3 bases, with 13 bases lying between them. DNA of the CDR3: TGCGCCAGCAGCCTGGGCGGGCACGAAGAGACCCAGTACTTC. Protein: CASSLGGHEETQYF. Together with reference TRBV5-1 and TRBJ2-5, the CDR3 gives the full variable domain: KAGVTQTPRYLIKTRGQQVTLSCSPISGHRSVSWYQQTPGQGLQFLFEYFSETQRNKGNFPGRFSGRQFSNSRSEMNVSTLELGDSALYLCASSLGGHEETQYFGPGTRLLVL.

In its sample, this clonotype was seen many times. The V and J genes are TRBV6-2 or TRBV6-3 and TRBJ2-5; 12 bases are shared with TRBD2. The J segment lost 2 bases and the V segment lost 2 bases, leaving 12 bases of the junction unmatched. The CDR3 length is 19 residues. The germline gives CDR1 MNHEY, CDR2 SVGEGT. CDR3 loop: CASSYARKSGTSGQETQYF. CDR3 DNA: TGTGCCAGCAGTTACGCCAGAAAATCCGGGACTAGCGGGCAAGAGACCCAGTACTTC.

This clonotype was detected only a few times. A read error may be the cause here, since a much bigger clone is one base away. The chain couples TRBV11-3 to TRBJ2-7; no clear D gene. Germline loops: CDR1 SGHNT, CDR2 YENEEA. V was pared by 4 bases and J by 2 bases, with 3 bases between. The CDR3 is 11 residues long. CDR3 residues: CASSYTYEQYF. CDR3 DNA sequence: TGTGCCAGCAGCTACACCTACGAGCAGTACTTC.

This clonotype was recorded many times. This chain connects TRBV4-1 to TRBJ1-5; possibly TRBD1 for D (6 bases). Trimming took off 1 base at V and 0 bases at J, with 13 bases between the two ends. Germline CDR1 MGHRA, CDR2 YSYEKL. The CDR3 consists of 17 residues. CDR3 coding DNA: TGCGCCAGCAGCCAAGGGGGGGCAGATTATAGCAATCAGCCCCAGCATTTT. Amino acids: CASSQGGADYSNQPQHF.

This clonotype was observed many times. The V and J genes are TRBV30 and TRBJ2-3; 7 nucleotides match TRBD2. The CDR3 is 14 residues long. The ends lost 5 bases at V and 2 bases at J; junction bases unmatched: 7. Germline V gene data show CDR1 as GTSNPN and CDR2 as SVGIG (reference sequence). The CDR3: CAWGTGRTTDTQYF. In DNA form, the CDR3 reads TGTGCCTGGGGGACCGGGAGGACCACAGATACGCAGTATTTT.

The sample holds many counts of this clonotype. This chain connects TRBV27 to TRBJ2-1, with D unclear. CDR1 and CDR2 (germline): MNHEY, SMNVEV (reference sequence). This CDR3 has 11 residues. The V and J ends lost 3 bases and 5 bases respectively, with 2 bases between them. CDR3 nucleotides: TGTGCCAGCAGTTTCCACAATGAGCAGTTCTTC. Protein product: CASSFHNEQFF.

This chain uses TRBV18 with TRBJ2-5, with D possibly being TRBD2 (5 bases). This CDR3 contains 15 residues. Germline CDR1 reads KGHSH; CDR2 reads LQKENI. V was cut by 0 bases and J by 3 bases, with 11 bases left in between. CDR3 amino acids: CASSPPSLGEETQYF. The DNA of the CDR3 is TGTGCCAGCTCACCACCAAGCCTGGGAGAAGAGACCCAGTACTTC.

This clonotype came up many times. The CDR3 DNA reads as TGTGCCAGCAGCAGACAGAGTGGCGCCGGCACTGAAGCTTTCTTT. This codes for CASSRQSGAGTEAFF. The chain uses TRBV11-2 and TRBJ1-1; D is perhaps TRBD1 (5 bases). This CDR3 contains 15 residues. Germline CDR1 reads SGHAT; CDR2 reads FQNNGV. V lost 5 bases to trimming and J lost 4 bases, with 17 bases between them.

This clonotype was detected many times. The rearrangement links TRBV6-2 or TRBV6-3 to TRBJ1-2; no firm D call. The V and J ends lost 7 bases and 2 bases respectively, with 11 bases between them. The germline CDR1 and CDR2 sequences are MNHEY and SVGEGT. This CDR3 is built from 13 residues. CDR3 residues: CASKGRSNYGYTF. In DNA, the CDR3 is TGTGCCAGCAAGGGCCGCAGCAACTATGGCTACACCTTC.

This clonotype showed up many times. V is TRBV2 and J is TRBJ2-3, with 10 positions matching TRBD2. V shed 3 bases and J 4 bases; nucleotides not matched to a gene: 7. This CDR3 has 16 amino acids. Looked up from germline, CDR1 is SNHLY and CDR2 is FYNNEI. The CDR3 region is CASSEGIAGGPDTQYF. In DNA form, the CDR3 reads TGTGCCAGCAGTGAGGGGATAGCGGGAGGACCAGATACGCAGTATTTT.

The V gene is TRBV27, the J gene TRBJ2-1; 7 bases align to TRBD1. The CDR3 is made up of 15 amino acids. Germline V gene sequence: CDR1 MNHEY, CDR2 SMNVEV (reference sequence). The junction had 4 bases not matched to a gene; V was cut back by 0 bases and J by 5 bases. The CDR3 here is CASSLSQGVDNEQFF. Written as DNA, the CDR3 is TGTGCCAGCAGTTTATCTCAGGGGGTGGACAATGAGCAGTTCTTC.

This clonotype has a single count. The genes are TRBV15 and TRBJ1-3; no clear D gene. The CDR3 has 16 amino acids. V dropped 0 bases and J dropped 0 bases, with 9 bases sitting between them. In germline, CDR1 is LNHNV, CDR2 YYDKDF (reference sequence). DNA of the CDR3: TGTGCCACCAGCAGAGATGGAAGTTCCTCTGGAAACACCATATATTTT. It is translated as CATSRDGSSSGNTIYF.

This clonotype was counted many times. The chain employs TRBV5-1 and TRBJ2-7; no clear D gene. CDR3 length: 12 residues. Between the trimmed V and J ends, which lost 4 bases and 5 bases, there was a span of 10 bases. Looked up from germline, CDR1 is SGHRS and CDR2 is YFSETQ. In DNA, the CDR3 is TGCGCCAGCAGCCTCATGCACAACGAGCAGTACTTC. This sequence encodes CASSLMHNEQYF.

This clonotype came up many times. The rearrangement uses TRBV2 and TRBJ2-7; perhaps TRBD1 as D (5 bases). CDR1 SNHLY and CDR2 FYNNEI come from the germline V gene. V was shortened by 9 bases and J by 3 bases, with 15 bases between the two germline ends. The CDR3 is 13 amino acids. In DNA form, the CDR3 reads TGTGCCAGTAGAGACAGATTAAACTACGAGCAGTACTTC. Translating gives CASRDRLNYEQYF.

This clonotype has a count of ten or more. The J gene is TRBJ1-1, the V gene TRBV6-2 or TRBV6-3; D gene unclear. CDR1 and CDR2 (germline): MNHEY, SVGEGT. The CDR3 is 14 amino acids. The germline V and J ends were trimmed by 8 bases and 0 bases, with 13 bases remaining between them. The CDR3 here is CASAAWGMNTEAFF. DNA for the CDR3: TGTGCCAGCGCGGCCTGGGGAATGAACACTGAAGCTTTCTTT.

This clonotype was picked up many times. J is TRBJ1-6 and V is TRBV20-1, with no clear D. The CDR3 consists of 13 residues. Germline loops: CDR1 DFQATT, CDR2 SNEGSKA (reference sequence). Trimming took 5 bases from V and 0 from J, leaving 5 bases between them. The DNA of the CDR3 is TGCAGTGCTCCCACCTCCTATAATTCACCCCTCCACTTT. Its protein is CSAPTSYNSPLHF.